The next 27 T cell receptor beta chains were all read from a single sample in a study of cytomegalovirus exposure and HLA in healthy donors. It was with 60 Vbeta and 13 Jbeta primers that the PCR ran. Profiling relied on immunoSEQ multiplex PCR, and the TCRdb table lists in-frame clones only, not all of them. The repertoire holds roughly 120,000 clones, with around 77% as singletons. The sequenced material came from PBMCs. All receptors derive from a woman between 40 and 55 years old in good health and CMV-seropositive.

V usage is TRBV2 and J usage is TRBJ2-5, with 7 bases that match TRBD2. The germline CDR1 and CDR2 sequences are SNHLY and FYNNEI. CDR3 size: 16 residues. J gave up 5 bases and V 2 bases, and 11 bases lay outside the gene matches. Here the CDR3 reads CASSERLAEIQETQYF. The CDR3 coding sequence is TGTGCCAGCAGTGAAAGGCTAGCGGAGATTCAGGAGACCCAGTACTTC.

The genes are TRBV10-2 and TRBJ1-1, with D unclear. With 5 bases removed from V and 4 bases from J, the gap between germline ends came to 8 bases. Germline-derived CDR1 and CDR2 are WSHSY and SAAADI. The CDR3 consists of 12 residues. In DNA, the CDR3 is TGCGCCAGCAGTAGTTCGCGCACTGAAGCTTTCTTT. This translates into CASSSSRTEAFF.

This rearrangement joins TRBV28 to TRBJ2-1; D is unclear. V was shortened by 6 bases and J by 0 bases, with 12 bases between the two germline ends. This CDR3 spans 15 amino acids. Germline CDR1 MDHEN, CDR2 SYDVKM. The DNA for the CDR3 is TGTGCCAGCAGGTCCGTTAGGAGCTCCTACAATGAGCAGTTCTTC. Protein: CASRSVRSSYNEQFF. The full variable domain, with the rest looked up from reference TRBV28 and TRBJ2-1, is DVKVTQSSRYLVKRTGEKVFLECVQDMDHENMFWYRQDPGLGLRLIYFSYDVKMKEKGDIPEGYSVSREKKERFSLILESASTNQTSMYLCASRSVRSSYNEQFFGPGTRLTVL.

The chain links TRBV11-3 to TRBJ2-1, with D uncertain. The germline V gene encodes CDR1 SGHNT and CDR2 YENEEA. This CDR3 contains 13 residues. V was pared by 0 bases and J by 8 bases, with 8 bases between. CDR3 bases: TGTGCCAGCAGCTTAGATGAGGTCCATGAGCAGTTCTTC. Translated, it gives CASSLDEVHEQFF.

The gene calls are TRBV7-2 and TRBJ2-1; TRBD2 agrees at 7 bases. J gave up 4 bases and V 0 bases, and 6 bases lay outside the gene matches. The CDR3 has 16 residues. Per the germline V gene, CDR1 is SGHTA and CDR2 is FQGNSA. The CDR3 DNA reads TGTGCCAGCAGCTTAGCGGTTAGCGGGCCTTACAATGAGCAGTTCTTC. Protein product: CASSLAVSGPYNEQFF.

The V gene is TRBV9, the J gene TRBJ1-1; TRBD1 might be the D (5 bases). Trimming removed 4 bases from V and 6 bases from J, with 16 bases in between. This CDR3 region has 14 residues. CDR1 is SGDLS, CDR2 YYNGEE, per germline. CDR3 protein: CASSPYSGFSEAFF. The CDR3, as DNA: TGTGCCAGCAGCCCGTACTCAGGGTTCTCTGAAGCTTTCTTT.

The V and J genes are TRBV28 and TRBJ2-6; the match to TRBD1 covers 9 bases. CDR3 size: 16 residues. CDR1 and CDR2 (germline): MDHEN, SYDVKM. The V gene end was trimmed by 5 bases and the J gene end by 0 bases; junction bases not matched to a gene: 2. CDR3 loop: CASSPGQGSGANVLTF. The CDR3 nucleotides are TGTGCCAGCAGTCCGGGACAGGGCTCTGGGGCCAACGTCCTGACTTTC.

This clone was observed a handful of times. V usage is TRBV7-9 and J usage is TRBJ2-1; 8 bases agree with TRBD2. This CDR3 spans 15 amino acids. The V and J ends lost 2 bases and 4 bases, in that order; junction bases with no gene match: 4. In germline, CDR1 is SEHNR, CDR2 FQNEAQ (reference sequence). The CDR3 reads CASSLSGSRYNEQFF. DNA for the CDR3: TGTGCCAGCAGCTTAAGCGGGAGCAGGTACAATGAGCAGTTCTTC.

The chain uses TRBV2 and TRBJ1-5, with a weak D call TRBD1 (6 bases). Between the trimmed V and J ends, which lost 4 bases and 0 bases, there was a span of 13 bases. Germline V gene lookup returns CDR1 SNHLY and CDR2 FYNNEI. The CDR3 is 16 residues long. CDR3 amino acids: CASSAMDSYSNQPQHF. The CDR3 nucleotides are TGTGCCAGCAGTGCCATGGACAGCTATAGCAATCAGCCCCAGCATTTT.

The chain links TRBV9 to TRBJ2-1, with 14 positions matching TRBD2. The CDR3 has 16 amino acids. V shed 3 bases and J 8 bases; nucleotides not matched to a gene: 7. Germline CDR1 is SGDLS and CDR2 is YYNGEE. CDR3 residues: CASSDGTSGSVDEQFF. DNA for the CDR3: TGTGCCAGCAGCGATGGGACTAGCGGGAGCGTCGATGAGCAGTTCTTC.

The chain joins TRBV27 to TRBJ1-4; weak D call: TRBD1 (5 bases). V was trimmed by 2 bases and J by 7 bases, leaving 11 bases between them. This CDR3 has 14 residues. Germline V gene sequence: CDR1 MNHEY, CDR2 SMNVEV (reference sequence). The CDR3 DNA reads TGTGCCAGCAGTTTAGACAGACGGATTGAAAAACTGTTTTTT. Translation gives CASSLDRRIEKLFF.

Concerning this clone: A junction boundary mismatches the germline segment, possibly from a read error. The chain carries TRBV7-3 and TRBJ2-2; weak D call: TRBD2 (6 bases). The CDR3 has 17 residues. Germline CDR1 and CDR2: SGHTA and FQGTGA. Here the CDR3 reads CASSLTRDSPGTGELFF. For the CDR3, the DNA is TGTGCCAGCAGCCTAACCCGGGACTCCCCAGGCACCGGGGAGCTGTTTTTT.

Regarding this clone: This CDR3 is also generated by other DNA sequences in the sample. V is TRBV6-5 and J is TRBJ1-1; D not certain. Germline V lookup: CDR1 MNHEY, CDR2 SVGAGI. Trimming took off 0 bases at V and 4 bases at J, with 9 bases between the two ends. The CDR3 runs 14 residues. The CDR3 here is CASSYSPGVTEAFF. The CDR3 DNA reads as TGTGCCAGCAGTTACTCGCCCGGGGTCACTGAAGCTTTCTTT.

This rearrangement joins TRBV27 to TRBJ2-1; 8 bases match TRBD2. Looked up from germline, CDR1 is MNHEY and CDR2 is SMNVEV (reference sequence). This CDR3 is built from 16 residues. With 1 base clipped from V and 4 bases from J, the junction kept 6 bases outside the gene matches. In DNA, the CDR3 is TGTGCCAGCAGTTTATATCCTAGCGGGTCGTACAATGAGCAGTTCTTC. Encoded protein: CASSLYPSGSYNEQFF.

The CDR3 DNA reads as TGCGCCAGCAGCCCCGGGACAGGGGGTCGTGAGCAGTACTTC. This encodes CASSPGTGGREQYF. J is TRBJ2-7 and V is TRBV4-1; 11 bases match TRBD1. In germline, CDR1 is MGHRA, CDR2 YSYEKL. Trimming cost V 4 bases and J 7 bases; bases outside gene matches: 6. This CDR3 comprises 14 residues.

The V gene is TRBV5-1, the J gene TRBJ2-5, with D tentatively TRBD1 (5 bases). The CDR3 sequence is 15 residues long. Germline V gene lookup returns CDR1 SGHRS and CDR2 YFSETQ. The V end lost 4 bases, the J end lost 1 base, and 14 bases lay between the germline ends. The CDR3 nucleotides read TGCGCCAGCAGCCCGATCCCCGACAGCCAAGAGACCCAGTACTTC. Translation: CASSPIPDSQETQYF.

In this sample, this clone turned up a few times. The rearrangement joins TRBV28 to TRBJ2-3; D may be TRBD2 (6 bases). Trimming shortened V by 6 bases and J by 1 base, and 17 bases separated the two germline ends. The CDR3 consists of 16 residues. Germline values: CDR1 MDHEN, CDR2 SYDVKM. The CDR3 here is CASSLRDSYRTDTQYF. In DNA, the CDR3 is TGTGCCAGCAGCCTCCGGGACTCTTACCGCACAGATACGCAGTATTTT.

The chain uses TRBV5-4 and TRBJ2-1; 8 bases are a match to TRBD1. This CDR3 comprises 15 residues. J lost 3 bases, V lost 2 bases, and 4 bases had no gene match. Germline CDR1 is SGHNT and CDR2 is YYREEE (reference sequence). The CDR3 DNA reads TGTGCCAGCAGCTTTTTGGGGACAGGCTACAATGAGCAGTTCTTC. Encoded protein: CASSFLGTGYNEQFF.

This clone was detected only once. This chain joins TRBV28 and TRBJ2-1; D is unresolved. The CDR3 is 13 residues long. The V gene's germline CDR1 is MDHEN and CDR2 SYDVKM. Trimming shortened V by 8 bases and J by 0 bases, and 8 bases separated the two germline ends. CDR3 residues: CASSPLSYNEQFF. In nucleotides, the CDR3 is TGTGCCAGCTCGCCACTCTCCTACAATGAGCAGTTCTTC.

This clone was seen only a few times. The rearrangement links TRBV11-2 to TRBJ1-5; D ambiguous. Trimming took off 0 bases at V and 2 bases at J, with 5 bases between the two ends. Looked up from germline, CDR1 is SGHAT and CDR2 is FQNNGV. This CDR3 region has 14 residues. The chain's CDR3 is CASSLERGNQPQHF. DNA of the CDR3: TGTGCCAGCAGCTTAGAGCGTGGCAATCAGCCCCAGCATTTT. Full variable domain (remainder filled in from reference TRBV11-2 and TRBJ1-5): EAGVAQSPRYKIIEKRQSVAFWCNPISGHATLYWYQQILGQGPKLLIQFQNNGVVDDSQLPKDRFSAERLKGVDSTLKIQPAKLEDSAVYLCASSLERGNQPQHFGDGTRLSIL.

This clone was seen only once. The chain employs TRBV18 and TRBJ2-5, with 7 bases aligning to TRBD1. Per the germline V gene, CDR1 is KGHSH and CDR2 is LQKENI. The V segment lost 1 base and the J segment 0 bases; nucleotides outside the gene matches: 8. This CDR3 comprises 17 residues. As DNA, the CDR3 is TGTGCCAGCTCACCACTTGGACAGGAGCGGTACCAAGAGACCCAGTACTTC. Protein: CASSPLGQERYQETQYF.

The CDR3 loop is CASSLLRTGKGETQYF. The CDR3 bases are TGTGCCAGCAGCCTTCTTCGGACAGGGAAGGGGGAGACCCAGTACTTC. V is TRBV14 and J is TRBJ2-5; 8 bases match TRBD1. The CDR3 sequence is 16 residues long. V trimming: 4 bases; J trimming: 5 bases; junction bases outside the gene matches: 12. Germline V gives CDR1 SGHDN, CDR2 FVKESK.

This sequence joins TRBV6-6 and TRBJ1-2; 12 bases agree with TRBD1. Looked up from germline, CDR1 is MNHNY and CDR2 is SVGAGI (reference sequence). The V segment lost 7 bases and the J segment 7 bases; nucleotides outside the gene matches: 7. The CDR3 covers 14 residues. This CDR3 is CASTPGQGAGGYTF. In DNA form, the CDR3 reads TGTGCCAGCACCCCGGGACAGGGGGCGGGTGGCTACACCTTC.

The chain employs TRBV2 and TRBJ1-4; tentative D call: TRBD1 (6 bases). The CDR3 runs 16 residues. CDR1 is SNHLY and CDR2 is FYNNEI in the germline V gene. Trimming removed 6 bases from V and 0 bases from J, with 14 bases in between. CDR3 in DNA: TGTGCCAGCAGGCGGGCAGGGGTAGCAACTAATGAAAAACTGTTTTTT. Translation: CASRRAGVATNEKLFF.

This chain's CDR3 is CASSEMGTPGELFF. The CDR3 bases are TGTGCCAGCAGTGAGATGGGGACTCCCGGGGAGCTGTTTTTT. The chain joins TRBV25-1 to TRBJ2-2, with D possibly matching TRBD2 (6 bases). V was cut by 3 bases and J by 6 bases, with 11 bases left in between. CDR1 and CDR2 from the germline V gene are MGHDK and SYGVNS. This CDR3 contains 14 residues.

The CDR3, as DNA: TGTGCCAGCAGCTTGGCGGGGGGAAATAACTATGGCTACACCTTC. It encodes CASSLAGGNNYGYTF. The chain has TRBV5-4 and TRBJ1-2; possibly TRBD1 for D (5 bases). The germline V gene encodes CDR1 SGHNT and CDR2 YYREEE (reference sequence). This CDR3 spans 15 amino acids. V lost 0 bases and J lost 1, with 10 bases in between.

J is TRBJ2-4 and V is TRBV28; TRBD1 is a possible D gene (6 bases). V dropped 2 bases and J dropped 0 bases, with 11 bases sitting between them. The CDR3 covers 16 residues. The germline V gene has CDR1 MDHEN and CDR2 SYDVKM. The CDR3, as DNA: TGTGCCAGCAGTTTAGTTGTAGGGGGAGCCAAAAACATTCAGTACTTC. Its protein is CASSLVVGGAKNIQYF.